The 10 T cell receptor beta chains reported below all come from one sample, sequenced in a study of T cells after posttransplantation cyclophosphamide. Profiling relied on immunoSEQ multiplex PCR, and the TCRdb table lists in-frame clones only, not all of them. The table has around 20,000 clones, 95% to 98% seen once. Cells defined as naive were viable CD3+CD4+ or CD3+CD8+ and CCR7+CD45RA+CD45RO-CD95-CD27+CD28+. Sequencing was done on a sample of naive CD4+ T cells sorted from PBMCs. The receptors shown here come from a man aged 45 to 65 in good health, CMV-negative, and a related stem cell transplant donor.

The chain couples TRBV27 to TRBJ1-2; 7 bases are a match to TRBD1. The CDR3 length is 14 residues. Per the germline V gene, CDR1 is MNHEY and CDR2 is SMNVEV (reference sequence). J lost 5 bases, V lost 7 bases, and 10 bases had no gene match. DNA of the CDR3: TGTGCCAGCACACCAGACCGGGACAGTTATGGCTACACCTTC. It translates to CASTPDRDSYGYTF.

The chain has TRBV7-9 and TRBJ1-1; D perhaps matches TRBD1 (6 bases). V lost 1 base and J 10 bases, leaving 16 bases between the germline ends. The CDR3 loop spans 14 amino acids. Looked up from germline, CDR1 is SEHNR and CDR2 is FQNEAQ (reference sequence). Written as DNA, the CDR3 is TGTGCCAGCAGCTTAGACTTACAGGGCGGCGCAGCTTTCTTT. Translating gives CASSLDLQGGAAFF.

V usage is TRBV5-1 and J usage is TRBJ1-2; 7 bases fit TRBD1. The CDR3 is made up of 14 amino acids. With V trimmed by 0 bases and J by 4 bases, 3 bases remained unmatched. Germline V gene lookup returns CDR1 SGHRS and CDR2 YFSETQ. CDR3 in amino acids: CASSLAEGAYGYTF. Here the CDR3 DNA reads TGCGCCAGCAGCTTGGCCGAGGGGGCCTATGGCTACACCTTC.

The chain uses TRBV7-9 and TRBJ2-7; 9 bases line up with TRBD1. Trimming took 5 bases from V and 4 from J; bases not matched to a gene: 9. CDR3 size: 15 residues. Germline V CDR1 and CDR2: SEHNR, FQNEAQ (reference sequence). CDR3 nucleotides: TGTGCCAGCAGCCCTAGGGGGACAGGGATTTACGAGCAGTACTTC. It yields the protein CASSPRGTGIYEQYF.

This rearrangement joins TRBV11-2 to TRBJ2-7; 10 bases map to TRBD2. CDR1 is SGHAT and CDR2 is FQNNGV in the germline V gene. Trimming at V came to 0 bases and at J to 4 bases, leaving 3 bases not matched to a gene. This CDR3 contains 15 residues. The CDR3: CASSLDLAGVYEQYF. CDR3 nucleotide sequence: TGTGCCAGCAGCTTAGACCTAGCGGGAGTATACGAGCAGTACTTC.

The rearrangement links TRBV5-4 to TRBJ1-1; weak D call: TRBD1 (5 bases). Germline values: CDR1 SGHNT, CDR2 YYREEE (reference sequence). The CDR3 contains 15 residues. Trimming left V 0 bases short and J 4 bases short, with 13 bases between. DNA for the CDR3: TGTGCCAGCAGCTTGGGTACTGCGGGGCGCACTGAAGCTTTCTTT. It encodes CASSLGTAGRTEAFF.

This chain connects TRBV5-1 to TRBJ1-1; 7 bases fit TRBD1. The CDR3 spans 15 residues. The V gene end was trimmed by 1 base and the J gene end by 1 base; junction bases not matched to a gene: 4. CDR1 and CDR2 (germline): SGHRS, YFSETQ. In nucleotides, the CDR3 is TGCGCCAGCAGCTTGTCCCCAGGGGGGAACACTGAAGCTTTCTTT. Its protein product is CASSLSPGGNTEAFF.

The J gene is TRBJ2-2, the V gene TRBV9; 7 bases are a match to TRBD1. The germline V gene encodes CDR1 SGDLS and CDR2 YYNGEE. V was clipped by 0 bases and J by 0 bases; unmatched bases: 2. This CDR3 is 16 amino acids long. CDR3 in amino acids: CASSVGQGANTGELFF. CDR3 in DNA: TGTGCCAGCAGCGTAGGTCAGGGGGCGAACACCGGGGAGCTGTTTTTT.

The chain couples TRBV27 to TRBJ2-6; a weak D match, TRBD2 (5 bases). Trimming took 1 base from V and 1 from J, leaving 14 bases between them. Germline lookup yields CDR1 MNHEY and CDR2 SMNVEV (reference sequence). CDR3 length: 18 amino acids. CDR3 nucleotide sequence: TGTGCCAGCAGTTTATGGGGTGGGAGAACGTCTGGGGCCAACGTCCTGACTTTC. Protein sequence: CASSLWGGRTSGANVLTF.

The gene calls are TRBV5-1 and TRBJ1-4, with D uncertain. CDR1 and CDR2 from the germline V gene are SGHRS and YFSETQ. The CDR3 consists of 15 residues. Trimming shortened V by 0 bases and J by 8 bases, and 14 bases separated the two germline ends. Written as DNA, the CDR3 is TGCGCCAGCAGCTTGGCCGGAGGGTCGGAAGAAAAACTGTTTTTT. Encoded protein: CASSLAGGSEEKLFF.